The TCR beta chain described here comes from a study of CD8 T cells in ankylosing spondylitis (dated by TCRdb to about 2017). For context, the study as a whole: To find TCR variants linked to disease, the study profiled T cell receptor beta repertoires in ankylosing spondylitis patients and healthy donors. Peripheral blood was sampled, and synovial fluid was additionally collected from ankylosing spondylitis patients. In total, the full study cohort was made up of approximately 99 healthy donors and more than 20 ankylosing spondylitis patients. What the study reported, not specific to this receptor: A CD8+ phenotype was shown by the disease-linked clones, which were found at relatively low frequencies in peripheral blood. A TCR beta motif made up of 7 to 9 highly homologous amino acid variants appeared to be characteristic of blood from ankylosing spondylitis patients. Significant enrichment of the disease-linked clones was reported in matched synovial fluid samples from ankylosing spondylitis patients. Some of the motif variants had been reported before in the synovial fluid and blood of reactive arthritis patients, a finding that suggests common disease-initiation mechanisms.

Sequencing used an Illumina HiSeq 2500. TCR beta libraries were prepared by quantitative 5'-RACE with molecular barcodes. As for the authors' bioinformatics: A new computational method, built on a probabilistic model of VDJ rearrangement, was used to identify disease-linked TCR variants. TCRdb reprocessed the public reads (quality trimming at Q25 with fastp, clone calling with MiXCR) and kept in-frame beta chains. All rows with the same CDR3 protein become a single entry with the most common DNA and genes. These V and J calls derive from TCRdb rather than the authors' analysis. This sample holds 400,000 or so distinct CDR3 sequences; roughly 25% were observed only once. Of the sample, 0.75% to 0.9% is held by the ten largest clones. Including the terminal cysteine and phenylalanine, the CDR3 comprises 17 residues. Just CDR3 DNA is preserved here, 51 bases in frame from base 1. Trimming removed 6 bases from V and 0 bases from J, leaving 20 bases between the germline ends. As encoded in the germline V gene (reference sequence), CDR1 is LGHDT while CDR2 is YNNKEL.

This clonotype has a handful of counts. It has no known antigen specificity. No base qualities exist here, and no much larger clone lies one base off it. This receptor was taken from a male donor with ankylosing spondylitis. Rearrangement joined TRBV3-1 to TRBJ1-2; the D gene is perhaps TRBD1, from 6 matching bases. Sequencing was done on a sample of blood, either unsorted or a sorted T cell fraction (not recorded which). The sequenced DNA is TGTGCCAGCAGTCCTACCACTATCTGGACAGCTAACTATGGCTACACCTTC. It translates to CASSPTTIWTANYGYTF. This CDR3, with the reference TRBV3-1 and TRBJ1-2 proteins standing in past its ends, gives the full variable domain DTAVSQTPKYLVTQMGNDKSIKCEQNLGHDTMYWYKQDSKKFLKIMFSYNNKELIINETVPNRFSPKSPDKAHLNLHINSLELGDSAVYFCASSPTTIWTANYGYTFGSGTRLTVV.